Here is one T cell receptor beta chain with its context. The target antigen is unknown. The data belong to a study of early T cells in non-severe SARS-CoV-2 infection. Study-wide background: From unsorted whole blood, bulk RNA was sequenced, and the chains remained unpaired. Study findings and constraints: VDJdb matches were skewed toward anti-spike CD8 T cell responses.

The germline V gene encodes CDR1 ENHRY and CDR2 SYGVKD. This CDR3 is built from 16 residues. The V end lost 5 bases, the J end lost 3 bases, and 17 bases lay between the germline ends. Individual cDNA molecules received unique molecular identifiers during library preparation. TCRdb recomputed calls from the 5' RACE reads with MiXCR, one row per CDR3 protein. The sample yields 75,000 to 100,000 distinct CDR3 sequences, over 15% seen once. The TCR sequence derives from an adult who was a healthcare worker with PCR-confirmed SARS-CoV-2 infection or an uninfected control (not recorded which). The chain joins TRBV10-3 to TRBJ2-1; TRBD1 might be the D (6 bases). Sequenced sample: whole blood. The CDR3 loop is CAISSIQGNDYNEQFF. The CDR3, as DNA: TGTGCCATCAGTTCGATACAGGGTAATGACTACAATGAGCAGTTCTTC.